Each of the 18 T cell receptor beta chains below was sequenced from the same sample in a study of TIL therapy for anti-PD-1-resistant metastatic lung cancer. Time point indicated: pre-treatment sample, taken before nivolumab and TIL therapy. This was the immunoSEQ v3 assay. The data were produced by immunoSEQ multiplex PCR, yet TCRdb's version contains in-frame clones alone and is incomplete. The sample lists roughly 17,000 clones, less than 80% occurring once. Here the sequenced sample was blood, taken at baseline. Source of these receptors: a person aged 25-85 years with non-small cell lung cancer.

This chain links TRBV6-1 with TRBJ2-7; D is uncertain. The V end was cut by 6 bases, the J end by 7 bases, with 16 bases between. The CDR3 contains 13 residues. In germline, CDR1 is MNHNS, CDR2 SASEGT. This chain's CDR3 is CASSIQSEYEQYF. CDR3 nucleotide sequence: TGTGCCAGCAGCATACAAAGCGAGTATGAGCAGTACTTC.

This chain links TRBV29-1 with TRBJ2-3, with 7 bases fitting TRBD2. From germline, CDR1 is SQVTM and CDR2 ANQGSEA. V trimming: 6 bases; J trimming: 2 bases; junction bases outside the gene matches: 8. CDR3 length equals 14 residues. This chain's CDR3 is CSVRTSFVTDTQYF. DNA for the CDR3: TGCAGCGTACGGACTAGTTTTGTCACAGATACGCAGTATTTT.

This clone has a single count. J is TRBJ2-5 and V is TRBV10-2; D is unclear. The CDR3 loop spans 12 amino acids. Germline lookup yields CDR1 WSHSY and CDR2 SAAADI. V was cut by 5 bases and J by 0 bases, with 4 bases left in between. The CDR3 DNA is TGCGCCAGCAGTTCGTACCAAGAGACCCAGTACTTC. It translates to CASSSYQETQYF.

This clone was seen a single time. V is TRBV10-2 and J is TRBJ2-7, with TRBD2 matching over 14 bases. This CDR3 has 16 residues. In germline, CDR1 is WSHSY, CDR2 SAAADI. Trimming cost V 1 base and J 2 bases; bases outside gene matches: 1. CDR3 residues: CASSELGLAGAYEQYF. The CDR3 DNA is TGCGCCAGCAGTGAGTTGGGACTAGCGGGGGCCTACGAGCAGTACTTC.

The chain recombines TRBV7-9 with TRBJ1-1; perhaps TRBD1 as D (6 bases). Per the germline V gene, CDR1 is SEHNR and CDR2 is FQNEAQ (reference sequence). V gave up 6 bases and J gave up 3 bases, with 17 bases separating them. The CDR3 is 15 amino acids. The CDR3 spells CASRRGGGMDTEAFF. The CDR3, as DNA: TGTGCCAGCAGACGCGGAGGGGGGATGGACACTGAAGCTTTCTTT.

Written as DNA, the CDR3 is TGTGCCAGCAGCTTAGGGGCGACCCTAGGCATTCAGTACTTC. Protein product: CASSLGATLGIQYF. V and J are TRBV11-2 and TRBJ2-4; D unresolved. Germline CDR1 SGHAT, CDR2 FQNNGV. The CDR3 contains 14 residues. The V gene lost 1 base and the J gene lost 9 bases, with 13 bases spanning the gap.

The rearrangement links TRBV5-1 to TRBJ1-5, with D possibly matching TRBD1 (5 bases). There are 15 residues in the CDR3. Deletions cut 4 bases from V and 2 bases from J, with 13 bases between. Looked up from germline, CDR1 is SGHRS and CDR2 is YFSETQ. The CDR3 here is CASSPGEGGNQPQHF. CDR3 nucleotide sequence: TGCGCCAGCAGCCCCGGCGAAGGGGGCAATCAGCCCCAGCATTTT.

The chain links TRBV7-2 to TRBJ2-5; 9 nucleotides line up with TRBD1. The trim removed 2 bases at V and 5 bases at J, leaving 6 bases unmatched. In germline, CDR1 is SGHTA, CDR2 FQGNSA. The CDR3 has 15 residues. CDR3 coding DNA: TGTGCCAGCAGCTTACGGGGACAGGGCTGGGAGACCCAGTACTTC. Its translation is CASSLRGQGWETQYF.

This clone has only a few counts. The chain joins TRBV29-1 to TRBJ2-5, with TRBD2 matching over 10 bases. Germline CDR1 reads SQVTM; CDR2 reads ANQGSEA. The CDR3 consists of 14 residues. V lost 5 bases and J lost 2; bases outside the gene matches: 5. The CDR3 protein is CSVYPAGGQETQYF. Written as DNA, the CDR3 is TGCAGCGTTTACCCAGCGGGGGGGCAAGAGACCCAGTACTTC.

This clone appeared a few times. The chain employs TRBV6-1 and TRBJ2-7; 8 positions match TRBD2. The germline gives CDR1 MNHNS, CDR2 SASEGT. Unmatched junction bases numbered 11, after V lost 7 bases and J lost 6 bases. The CDR3 runs to 14 residues. The CDR3 loop is CASTASGPHSEQYF. CDR3 nucleotides: TGTGCCAGCACGGCTAGCGGGCCCCACTCCGAGCAGTACTTC.

This rearrangement joins TRBV28 to TRBJ1-2; D gene unclear. Between the trimmed V and J ends, which lost 2 bases and 4 bases, there was a span of 8 bases. Per germline, CDR1 MDHEN and CDR2 SYDVKM. The CDR3 is 13 amino acids. CDR3 nucleotides: TGTGCCAGCAGTTTAGGCCAGCGCTATGGCTACACCTTC. Protein sequence: CASSLGQRYGYTF.

This chain links TRBV4-1 with TRBJ2-5, with TRBD2 matching 8 bases. Germline V gene data show CDR1 as MGHRA and CDR2 as YSYEKL. Trimming at V came to 1 base and at J to 1 base, leaving 5 bases not matched to a gene. The length of the CDR3 is 16 residues. CDR3 sequence (DNA): TGCGCCAGCAGCCAAGGGAATAGCGGGGTCCAAGAGACCCAGTACTTC. Its translation is CASSQGNSGVQETQYF.

The chain uses TRBV9 and TRBJ2-1; no firm D call. V was shortened by 3 bases and J by 6 bases, with 13 bases between the two germline ends. The CDR3 covers 14 residues. Germline assignment: CDR1 SGDLS and CDR2 YYNGEE. CDR3 sequence reads: CASSAQTQINEQFF. The DNA of the CDR3 is TGTGCCAGCAGCGCCCAGACGCAGATCAATGAGCAGTTCTTC.

This clone occurred once. The rearrangement joins TRBV2 to TRBJ1-2; D not certain. Per the germline V gene, CDR1 is SNHLY and CDR2 is FYNNEI. The CDR3 is 14 amino acids. V was trimmed by 3 bases and J by 5 bases, leaving 13 bases between them. The CDR3 spells CASSDEDLSYGYTF. The CDR3 region has the DNA TGTGCCAGCAGTGATGAAGACTTGTCATATGGCTACACCTTC.

This clone was recorded only once. The chain carries TRBV7-8 and TRBJ2-1; TRBD1 matches 9 bases. Looked up from germline, CDR1 is SGHVS and CDR2 is FQNEAQ. Trimming cost V 1 base and J 3 bases; bases outside gene matches: 4. The length of the CDR3 is 16 residues. In nucleotides, the CDR3 is TGTGCCAGCAGCTTAGTAACAGGGGGCTACTACAATGAGCAGTTCTTC. Its protein is CASSLVTGGYYNEQFF.

As DNA, the CDR3 is TGTGCCAGCAGTTACTCGACGGCCAGAAAAACCTACGAGCAGTACTTC. It yields the protein CASSYSTARKTYEQYF. This chain joins TRBV6-5 and TRBJ2-7; D gene ambiguous. V shed 0 bases and J shed 2 bases, with 14 bases lying between them. CDR3 size: 16 residues. Germline values: CDR1 MNHEY, CDR2 SVGAGI.

The J gene is TRBJ1-2, the V gene TRBV6-5; D might be TRBD1 (5 bases). V shed 2 bases and J shed 0 bases, with 13 bases lying between them. The CDR3 loop spans 16 amino acids. The germline gives CDR1 MNHEY, CDR2 SVGAGI. CDR3 DNA: TGTGCCAGCAGTTACGGAGACAGAATTTCTAACTATGGCTACACCTTC. This gives the protein CASSYGDRISNYGYTF.

The chain joins TRBV4-1 to TRBJ2-1, with 12 nucleotides matching TRBD2. The trim removed 5 bases at V and 7 bases at J, leaving 9 bases unmatched. This CDR3 region has 16 residues. The V gene's germline CDR1 is MGHRA and CDR2 YSYEKL. Here the CDR3 DNA reads TGCGCCAGCAGCGACGGGGCGGGACTAGCGGGTAATGAGCAGTTCTTC. Protein: CASSDGAGLAGNEQFF.